This T cell receptor (beta chain) derives from a study of blood T cells in healthy people across ages. Germline assignment: CDR1 MDHEN and CDR2 SYDVKM. V lost 3 bases, J lost 2 bases, and 9 bases stayed unmatched. The CDR3 extends over 18 amino acids. With a J-beta primer mix and a sample-barcoded 5' primer, a second PCR ran roughly 6 to 12 cycles. Every molecule of cDNA carried a tag from a template-switch adaptor with 12 random nucleotides. Each CDR3 protein gets one entry after TCRdb re-called the 5' RACE reads with MiXCR. This table holds 1.5 million to 1.9 million distinct CDR3 sequences, about 42% found once. General study results and limits: Age brought a roughly linear fall in TCR beta diversity measured per million T cells. One million T cells yielded diversity estimates that were considered underestimates.

Ranging in age from about 6 to 100, the donors were healthy Caucasian individuals from Russia. About this clonotype itself: Its antigen is as yet unknown.

The chain couples TRBV28 to TRBJ2-6; 8 bases match TRBD1. Sequenced: blood. The clonotype comes from a woman aged 18-29 years in good health. The CDR3 here is CASSFLSGGVAGANVLTF. The CDR3 DNA follows: TGTGCCAGCAGTTTCTTGTCAGGGGGCGTCGCTGGGGCCAACGTCCTGACTTTC.